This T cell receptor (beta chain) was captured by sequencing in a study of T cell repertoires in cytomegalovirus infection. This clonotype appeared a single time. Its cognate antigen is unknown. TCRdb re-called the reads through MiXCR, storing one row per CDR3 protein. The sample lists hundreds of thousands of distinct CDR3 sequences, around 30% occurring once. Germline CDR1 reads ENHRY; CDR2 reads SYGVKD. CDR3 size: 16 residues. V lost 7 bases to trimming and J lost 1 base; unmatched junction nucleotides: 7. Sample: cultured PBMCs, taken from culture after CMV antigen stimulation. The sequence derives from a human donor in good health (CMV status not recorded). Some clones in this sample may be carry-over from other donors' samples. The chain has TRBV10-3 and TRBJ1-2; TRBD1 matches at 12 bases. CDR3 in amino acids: CAITGTGGGINYGYTF. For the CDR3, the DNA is TGTGCCATCACCGGGACAGGGGGCGGAATTAACTATGGCTACACCTTC.